The 17 T cell receptor beta chains below all came from one sample that was sequenced in a study of shared clonotypes between healthy human individuals. The table came from immunoSEQ multiplex PCR; TCRdb's copy has only in-frame clones and leaves some out. The table records fewer than 550,000 clones, almost 80% of them present only once. The sample comprised PBMCs. These receptors all stem from a woman aged 40 to 49 in good health. Some clones in this sample may be carry-over from other donors' samples.

The chain links TRBV5-6 to TRBJ1-1, with a weak D call TRBD1 (6 bases). The CDR3 consists of 13 residues. V lost 4 bases, J lost 6 bases, and 13 bases lay in between. CDR1 is SGHDT and CDR2 is YYEEEE in the germline V gene. The CDR3 DNA reads as TGTGCCAGCAGCCGAACAGGGTTGTCTGAAGCTTTCTTT. Its translation: CASSRTGLSEAFF.

The chain couples TRBV27 to TRBJ1-5; tentatively, D is TRBD1 (5 bases). Germline V gene data show CDR1 as MNHEY and CDR2 as SMNVEV (reference sequence). Trimming shortened V by 3 bases and J by 0 bases, and 9 bases separated the two germline ends. The CDR3 consists of 15 residues. The CDR3 reads CASSFRGYSNQPQHF. CDR3 bases: TGTGCCAGCAGTTTCCGGGGGTATAGCAATCAGCCCCAGCATTTT.

V and J are TRBV27 and TRBJ2-1; TRBD1 agrees at 8 bases. Per germline, CDR1 MNHEY and CDR2 SMNVEV (reference sequence). The CDR3 runs 16 residues. V lost 6 bases and J lost 6; bases outside the gene matches: 13. The DNA of the CDR3 is TGTGCCAGCAGGACGAACCAGGGGGCTTTAATCAATGAGCAGTTCTTC. It yields the protein CASRTNQGALINEQFF.

The chain links TRBV5-6 to TRBJ2-5; D call uncertain. This CDR3 is 13 amino acids long. The germline CDR1 and CDR2 sequences are SGHDT and YYEEEE. The germline V and J ends were trimmed by 2 bases and 3 bases, with 8 bases remaining between them. This CDR3 reads CASSFMAEETQYF. CDR3 sequence (DNA): TGTGCCAGCAGCTTCATGGCAGAAGAGACCCAGTACTTC. Drawing the rest from reference TRBV5-6 and TRBJ2-5, the complete variable domain is DAGVTQSPTHLIKTRGQQVTLRCSPKSGHDTVSWYQQALGQGPQFIFQYYEEEERQRGNFPDRFSGHQFPNYSSELNVNALLLGDSALYLCASSFMAEETQYFGPGTRLLVL.

The rearrangement joins TRBV29-1 to TRBJ1-2, with D possibly being TRBD1 (5 bases). Trimming shortened V by 3 bases and J by 4 bases, and 12 bases separated the two germline ends. Germline assignment: CDR1 SQVTM and CDR2 ANQGSEA. CDR3 size: 13 residues. The DNA of the CDR3 is TGCAGCGTTGAGGGGCAGAGGATCTATGGCTACACCTTC. Its translation is CSVEGQRIYGYTF.

This clone was detected only a few times. The chain is built from TRBV11-2 and TRBJ2-5, with 9 bases identical to TRBD2. CDR3 length: 16 residues. Germline-derived CDR1 and CDR2 are SGHAT and FQNNGV. V shed 5 bases and J 5 bases; nucleotides not matched to a gene: 12. The DNA of the CDR3 is TGTGCCAGCAGCCTAGGGGGCCTAGCGGGAACGGAGACCCAGTACTTC. It codes for CASSLGGLAGTETQYF.

In its sample, this clone was seen a few times. CDR3 amino acids: CASSPRTGHYEQYF. CDR3 coding DNA: TGTGCCAGCAGCCCCCGGACAGGACACTACGAGCAGTACTTC. J is TRBJ2-7 and V is TRBV7-9; 7 positions match TRBD1. Germline V gives CDR1 SEHNR, CDR2 FQNEAQ (reference sequence). Trimming removed 5 bases from V and 3 bases from J; junction bases left unmatched: 7. The CDR3 has 14 amino acids.

This chain connects TRBV19 to TRBJ1-3; D is uncertain. CDR1 and CDR2 (germline): LNHDA, SQIVND (reference sequence). The V end lost 6 bases, the J end lost 4 bases, and 7 bases lay between the germline ends. CDR3 size: 12 residues. CDR3 DNA sequence: TGTGCCAGTAGGGCGGGCGGAAACACCATATATTTT. This sequence encodes CASRAGGNTIYF.

This chain uses TRBV4-1 with TRBJ2-2, with 11 positions matching TRBD1. Germline values: CDR1 MGHRA, CDR2 YSYEKL. The V gene end was trimmed by 0 bases and the J gene end by 5 bases; junction bases not matched to a gene: 8. CDR3 length: 18 amino acids. This CDR3 is CASSQEFGQGAGTGELFF. In DNA, the CDR3 is TGCGCCAGCAGCCAAGAGTTTGGACAGGGGGCGGGTACCGGGGAGCTGTTTTTT.

This clone was recorded many times. This chain uses TRBV9 with TRBJ2-1; 8 bases map to TRBD2. Germline values: CDR1 SGDLS, CDR2 YYNGEE. CDR3 length equals 16 residues. J lost 7 bases, V lost 0 bases, and 9 bases had no gene match. CDR3 coding DNA: TGTGCCAGCAGCGTAGATGCGGCGGGAGGTTGGAATGAGCAGTTCTTC. Its protein is CASSVDAAGGWNEQFF. Drawing the rest from reference TRBV9 and TRBJ2-1, the complete variable domain is DSGVTQTPKHLITATGQRVTLRCSPRSGDLSVYWYQQSLDQGLQFLIQYYNGEERAKGNILERFSAQQFPDLHSELNLSSLELGDSALYFCASSVDAAGGWNEQFFGPGTRLTVL.

The chain is built from TRBV7-9 and TRBJ2-3, with D possibly TRBD2 on 5 matching bases. Trimming removed 5 bases from V and 1 base from J, with 10 bases in between. Germline CDR1 is SEHNR and CDR2 is FQNEAQ (reference sequence). This CDR3 has 14 residues. This chain's CDR3 is CASSRGSGTDTQYF. DNA of the CDR3: TGTGCCAGCAGCCGAGGGTCGGGCACAGATACGCAGTATTTT.

Only one count was recorded for this clone. The V and J genes are TRBV5-1 and TRBJ2-5, with TRBD1 matching 7 bases. The junction had 9 bases not matched to a gene; V was cut back by 5 bases and J by 5 bases. CDR3 size: 14 residues. Germline loops: CDR1 SGHRS, CDR2 YFSETQ. CDR3: CASRAGGAEETQYF. CDR3 bases: TGCGCCAGCAGGGCAGGGGGAGCCGAGGAGACCCAGTACTTC.

The rearrangement uses TRBV27 and TRBJ1-2; D possibly corresponds to TRBD1 (5 bases). Germline V gene sequence: CDR1 MNHEY, CDR2 SMNVEV (reference sequence). CDR3 length: 14 amino acids. Deletions cut 3 bases from V and 5 bases from J, with 13 bases between. CDR3 sequence reads: CASSFVGGGYGYTF. The CDR3 DNA follows: TGTGCCAGCAGTTTTGTCGGGGGGGGATATGGCTACACCTTC.

This clone was seen a few times. The V call is TRBV5-1, the J call TRBJ2-2, with 13 bases lining up with TRBD2. J was trimmed by 4 bases and V by 6 bases; bases with no gene match: 6. Germline V CDR1 and CDR2: SGHRS, YFSETQ. This CDR3 region has 16 residues. DNA for the CDR3: TGCGCCAGCACTCCGAGGACTAGCGGGAGCACCGGGGAGCTGTTTTTT. Translating it yields CASTPRTSGSTGELFF.

The chain combines TRBV18 with TRBJ2-3, with 7 bases that match TRBD2. J was trimmed by 4 bases and V by 3 bases; bases with no gene match: 10. Germline-derived CDR1 and CDR2 are KGHSH and LQKENI. This CDR3 has 16 amino acids. The CDR3 DNA follows: TGTGCCAGCTCACCTTCCCTCTGGGGAGGGGCAGATACGCAGTATTTT. It specifies CASSPSLWGGADTQYF.

The chain combines TRBV2 with TRBJ2-3; 8 bases fit TRBD2. V shed 6 bases and J 3 bases; nucleotides not matched to a gene: 8. The CDR3 sequence is 15 residues long. Germline V gives CDR1 SNHLY, CDR2 FYNNEI. CDR3 nucleotide sequence: TGTGCCAGCAGAGTTAGCGGGGCTCAGACAGATACGCAGTATTTT. Translating gives CASRVSGAQTDTQYF. The whole variable domain, filled in from reference TRBV2 and TRBJ2-3, reads EPEVTQTPSHQVTQMGQEVILRCVPISNHLYFYWYRQILGQKVEFLVSFYNNEISEKSEIFDDQFSVERPDGSNFTLKIRSTKLEDSAMYFCASRVSGAQTDTQYFGPGTRLTVL.

The V and J genes are TRBV9 and TRBJ2-5; D remains unclear. CDR3 size: 12 residues. Germline CDR1 reads SGDLS; CDR2 reads YYNGEE. The V end was cut by 0 bases, the J end by 3 bases, with 3 bases between. The CDR3 bases are TGTGCCAGCAGCGTAGTAGAAGAGACCCAGTACTTC. Its protein is CASSVVEETQYF.